In this sample, the clone carrying this TCR beta chain is medium-sized. This sample was included in a study of T cells after yellow fever vaccination. The study made its TCR cDNA through 5'RACE template switching. That step introduced a universal primer site along with UMIs. TCRdb used MiXCR to reprocess the 5' RACE reads, holding one entry per CDR3 protein. The sample has over 65,000 distinct CDR3 sequences; 13% are singletons. Study conclusions and caveats: Weaker in magnitude, the secondary response showed a faster peak on day 5 versus 15.

The CDR3 has 12 residues. CDR1 and CDR2 from the germline V gene are MNHEY and SVGEGT. Trimming stripped 6 bases from V and 2 bases from J, with 7 bases between. Sequenced here: CD8+ T cells not binding an NS4B(214-222) dextramer, sorted from PBMCs, sampled 21 days after the first yellow fever vaccination. This clonotype was obtained from a man between 18 and 29 years old who received the YFV17D yellow fever vaccine. The chain joins TRBV6-2 or TRBV6-3 to TRBJ2-5, with D tentatively TRBD1 (5 bases). The CDR3 loop reads CASSDSQETQYF. CDR3 in DNA: TGTGCCAGCAGCGACAGTCAAGAGACCCAGTACTTC.